This T cell receptor (beta chain) was recovered during a study of vaccination and CD4 T cells after COVID-19. General observations from the study: Apart from involving relatively few convalescent patients, the work omitted early post-infection timepoints.

Specified treatment: approximately nine-day PBMC culture with coronavirus spike peptide pools or control peptides (ViraFEST assay). Cultured CD4+ T cells had their DNA profiled by the Oncomine TCR Beta short-read assay. TCRdb itself ran the PCR reads through MiXCR, one entry per CDR3 protein. The sample has approximately 15,000 distinct CDR3 sequences, around 42% seen once. V lost 5 bases and J lost 2, with 13 bases in between. Germline lookup yields CDR1 MNHNS and CDR2 SASEGT. The length of the CDR3 is 15 residues. This clonotype has only a few counts. Its matching antigen is unknown. This specimen consisted of CD4+ T cells from blood, cultured in vitro, obtained before SARS-CoV-2 vaccination. The receptor was isolated from a human donor who had recovered from COVID-19. V and J are TRBV6-1 and TRBJ1-5; D unclear. The CDR3 region has the DNA TGTGCCAGCAGTCTGGGTGGGTACGGCAATCAGCCCCAGCATTTT. This sequence encodes CASSLGGYGNQPQHF.